This T cell receptor (beta chain) emerged from a study of OX40 agonist ivuxolimab in advanced cancers. For the study in its entirety: Ivuxolimab, which targeted the costimulatory receptor OX40 (CD134), was an agonistic, fully human IgG2 monoclonal antibody. Intravenous ivuxolimab was administered to patients every 2 weeks at six dose levels: 0.01, 0.1, 0.3, 1.5, 3 and 10 mg/kg. Of the approximately 50 dose-escalation patients, hepatocellular carcinoma was present in 19, melanoma in approximately 15, renal cell carcinoma in 9 and head and neck cancer in 9. The dose-escalation cohort was 82.7% male with a mean age of roughly 60 years, ranging from roughly 20 to 80. Prior anti-PD-1, anti-PD-L1 or anti-CTLA-4 therapy was permitted, and approximately 42% of dose-escalation patients had received checkpoint inhibitors. Partial responses occurred in three dose-escalation patients, of whom one had hepatocellular carcinoma and two had cutaneous melanoma. Peripheral TCRbeta sequencing was intended to test whether TCR sequence diversity was altered and clonal T-cell expansion was caused by ivuxolimab. The monotherapy dose-escalation portion (N of about 52 patients) of the phase I ivuxolimab trial is reported in the paper.

V was cut back by 3 bases and J by 4 bases, leaving a gap of 12 bases between them. The CDR3, from cysteine to phenylalanine, totals 14 residues. Here the CDR3 DNA is all that survives: 42 bases in frame from base 1. CDR1 and CDR2 are drawn from the germline V gene: SGHDN, FVKESK. Overall study outcomes, separate from this receptor: On average, CD8+ T cells showed more expanded clones than CD4+ T cells after ivuxolimab. Low levels of normalized T-cell clonal expansion were also shown by some nonresponding patients. In the 0.1-3.0 mg/kg groups, partial responders were among the patients with the lowest normalized peripheral clonal expansion, particularly in CD8+ T cells. Antigen specificity was not determined for the clonally expanded peripheral T cells. Clonal expansion of both CD4+ and CD8+ blood T cells was observed from baseline to week 6 at doses 0.1 to 3.0 mg/kg.

To sequence the TCRbeta CDR3 region, genomic DNA was isolated from the sorted cells. The immunoSEQ Assay was used to sequence the TCRbeta CDR3 regions. TCRdb carries this immuneACCESS record with in-frame sequences only. Its versions omit some clonotypes, under half of them owing to an unresolved V gene in the studies checked, with the rest unexplained. The sample table contains 70,000 to 100,000 clones; only one count was recorded for around 86% of them. About 2% of the sample goes to the ten largest clones. The trial excluded patients who had a history of autoimmune disease or were on systemic immunosuppression. Peripheral blood for TCR sequencing was collected from all dose cohorts at baseline, on cycle 4 day 1, and on cycle 7 day 1. Samples came from an open-label, multicenter, first-in-human phase I dose-escalation trial of ivuxolimab. The trial enrolled adults with locally advanced or metastatic head and neck squamous cell, hepatocellular, melanoma or renal cell carcinoma. Before TCR sequencing, CD4+ and CD8+ T cells were separately sorted from peripheral blood.

For this clone: Its antigen remains unidentified. Per-nucleotide qualities are absent, and no much larger clonotype sits a single base away.

This sequence uses TRBV14 and TRBJ1-2; the D gene cannot be named for sure. The sample consisted of CD4+ or CD8+ T cells sorted from blood, taken in a trial of the OX40 agonist ivuxolimab. This receptor was taken from an adult with an advanced solid tumor such as melanoma, head and neck, liver or kidney cancer. This receptor has the CDR3 CASSQGMSGYGYTF. The DNA sequence is given as TGTGCCAGCAGCCAGGGTATGTCAGGCTATGGCTACACCTTC. The CDR3, completed at both ends by the reference TRBV14 and TRBJ1-2 genes, gives the full variable domain EAGVTQFPSHSVIEKGQTVTLRCDPISGHDNLYWYRRVMGKEIKFLLHFVKESKQDESGMPNNRFLAERTGGTYSTLKVQPAELEDSGVYFCASSQGMSGYGYTFGSGTRLTVV.